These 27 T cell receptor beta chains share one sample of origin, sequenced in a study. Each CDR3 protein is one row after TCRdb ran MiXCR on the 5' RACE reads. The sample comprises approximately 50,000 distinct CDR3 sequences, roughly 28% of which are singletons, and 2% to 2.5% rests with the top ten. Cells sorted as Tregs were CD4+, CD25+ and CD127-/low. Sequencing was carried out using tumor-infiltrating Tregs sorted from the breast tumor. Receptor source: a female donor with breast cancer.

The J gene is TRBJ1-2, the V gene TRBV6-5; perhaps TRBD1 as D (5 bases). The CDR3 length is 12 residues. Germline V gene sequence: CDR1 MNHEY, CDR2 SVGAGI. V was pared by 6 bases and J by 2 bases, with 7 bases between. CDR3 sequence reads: CASSRGNYGYTF. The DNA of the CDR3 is TGTGCCAGCAGCCGGGGCAACTATGGCTACACCTTC.

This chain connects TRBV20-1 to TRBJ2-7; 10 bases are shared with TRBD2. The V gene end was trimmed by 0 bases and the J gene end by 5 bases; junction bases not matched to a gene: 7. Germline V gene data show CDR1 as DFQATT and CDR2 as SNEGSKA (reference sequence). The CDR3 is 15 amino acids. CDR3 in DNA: TGCAGTGCTAGAGATATCAGCGGGAGGGCCCACGAGCAGTACTTC. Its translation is CSARDISGRAHEQYF.

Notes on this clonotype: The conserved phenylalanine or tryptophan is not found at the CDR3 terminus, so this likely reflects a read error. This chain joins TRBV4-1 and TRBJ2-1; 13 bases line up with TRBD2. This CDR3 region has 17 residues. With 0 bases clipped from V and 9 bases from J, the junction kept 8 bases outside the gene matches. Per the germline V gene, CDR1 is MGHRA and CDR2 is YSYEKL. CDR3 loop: CASSQEMPGLAGLEQFY. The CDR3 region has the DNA TGCGCCAGCAGCCAAGAAATGCCGGGACTAGCGGGGCTTGAGCAGTTCTAC.

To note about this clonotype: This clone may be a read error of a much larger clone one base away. The CDR3 DNA sequence: TGCAGCGTTGCCGCCTCAGGGGGCTCGAGTGGCTACGCCTTC. Its protein product is CSVAASGGSSGYAF. The chain carries TRBV29-1 and TRBJ1-2, with TRBD1 matching 8 bases. Germline CDR1 SQVTM, CDR2 ANQGSEA. The CDR3 consists of 14 residues.

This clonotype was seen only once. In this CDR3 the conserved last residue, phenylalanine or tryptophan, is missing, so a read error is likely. The CDR3 DNA sequence: TGTGCCAGCAGCTTAGTTGCCGGTGGGGAGACCCAGTACGTC. This encodes CASSLVAGGETQYV. The chain employs TRBV7-6 and TRBJ2-5; D call uncertain. CDR1 and CDR2 (germline): SGHVS, FNYEAQ. This CDR3 is 14 amino acids long. Trimming took off 1 base at V and 5 bases at J, with 11 bases between the two ends.

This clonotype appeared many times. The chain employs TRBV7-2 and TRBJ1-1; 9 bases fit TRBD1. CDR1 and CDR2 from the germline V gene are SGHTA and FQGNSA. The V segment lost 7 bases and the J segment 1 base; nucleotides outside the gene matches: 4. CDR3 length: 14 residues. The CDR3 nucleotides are TGTGCCAGCAAACCGGGACAGGGGAACACTGAAGCTTTCTTT. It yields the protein CASKPGQGNTEAFF.

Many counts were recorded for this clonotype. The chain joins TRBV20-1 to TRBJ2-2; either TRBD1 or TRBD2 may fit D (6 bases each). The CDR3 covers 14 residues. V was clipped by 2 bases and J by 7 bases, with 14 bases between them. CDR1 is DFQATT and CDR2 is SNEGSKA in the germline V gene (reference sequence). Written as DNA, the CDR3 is TGCAGTGCTAGAACCGGTGGGGGGCACGGGGAGCTGTTTTTT. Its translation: CSARTGGGHGELFF.

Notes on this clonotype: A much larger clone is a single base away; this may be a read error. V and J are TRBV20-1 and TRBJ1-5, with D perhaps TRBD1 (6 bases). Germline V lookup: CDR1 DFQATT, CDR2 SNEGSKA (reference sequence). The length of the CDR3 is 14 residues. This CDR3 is CGAPRGGNNQPQHF. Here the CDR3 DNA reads TGCGGTGCCCCTAGGGGGGGTAACAATCAGCCCCAGCATTTT.

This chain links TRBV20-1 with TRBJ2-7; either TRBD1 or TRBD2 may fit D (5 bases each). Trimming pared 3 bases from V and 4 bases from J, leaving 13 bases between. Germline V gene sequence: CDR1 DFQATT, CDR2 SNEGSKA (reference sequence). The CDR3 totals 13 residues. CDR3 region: CSASSGREYEQYF. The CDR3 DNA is TGCAGTGCTAGTTCAGGGAGAGAGTACGAGCAGTACTTC.

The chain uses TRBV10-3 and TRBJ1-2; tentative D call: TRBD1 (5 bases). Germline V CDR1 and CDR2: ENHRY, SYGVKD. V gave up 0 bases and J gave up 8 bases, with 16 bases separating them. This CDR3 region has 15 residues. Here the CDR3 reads CAISESMRAGDGYTF. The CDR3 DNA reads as TGTGCCATCAGTGAGTCGATGAGGGCGGGGGACGGCTACACCTTC.

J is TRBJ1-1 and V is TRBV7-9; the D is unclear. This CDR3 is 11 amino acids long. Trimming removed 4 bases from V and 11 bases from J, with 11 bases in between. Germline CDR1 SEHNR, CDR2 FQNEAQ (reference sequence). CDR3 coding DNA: TGTGCCAGCAGCTACTCCGTCGGCGCTTTCTTT. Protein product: CASSYSVGAFF.

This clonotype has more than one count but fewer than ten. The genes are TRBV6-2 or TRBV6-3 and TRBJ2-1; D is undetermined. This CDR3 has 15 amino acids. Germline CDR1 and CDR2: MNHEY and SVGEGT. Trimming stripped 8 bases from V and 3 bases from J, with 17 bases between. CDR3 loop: CASRLDLKVYNEQFF. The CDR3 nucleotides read TGTGCCAGCCGCCTCGACCTGAAAGTCTACAATGAGCAGTTCTTC.

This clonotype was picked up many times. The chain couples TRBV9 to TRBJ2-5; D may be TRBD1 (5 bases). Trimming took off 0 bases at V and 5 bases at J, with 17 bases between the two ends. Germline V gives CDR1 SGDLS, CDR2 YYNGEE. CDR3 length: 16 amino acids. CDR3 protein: CASSVGQTLAGETQYF. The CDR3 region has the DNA TGTGCCAGCAGCGTAGGTCAGACTCTGGCAGGGGAGACCCAGTACTTC. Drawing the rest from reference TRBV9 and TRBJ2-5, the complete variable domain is DSGVTQTPKHLITATGQRVTLRCSPRSGDLSVYWYQQSLDQGLQFLIQYYNGEERAKGNILERFSAQQFPDLHSELNLSSLELGDSALYFCASSVGQTLAGETQYFGPGTRLLVL.

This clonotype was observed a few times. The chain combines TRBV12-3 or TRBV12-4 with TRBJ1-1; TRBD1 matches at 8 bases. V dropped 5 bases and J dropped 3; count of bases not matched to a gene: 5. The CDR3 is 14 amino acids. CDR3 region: CASSPGQAYTEAFF. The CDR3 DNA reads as TGTGCCAGCAGTCCGGGACAGGCGTACACTGAAGCTTTCTTT.

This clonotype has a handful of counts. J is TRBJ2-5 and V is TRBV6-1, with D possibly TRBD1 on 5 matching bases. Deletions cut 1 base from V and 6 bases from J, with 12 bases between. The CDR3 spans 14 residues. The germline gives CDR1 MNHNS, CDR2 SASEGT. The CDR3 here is CASSEGYGAKTQYF. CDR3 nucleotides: TGTGCCAGCAGTGAAGGGTATGGGGCAAAGACCCAGTACTTC.

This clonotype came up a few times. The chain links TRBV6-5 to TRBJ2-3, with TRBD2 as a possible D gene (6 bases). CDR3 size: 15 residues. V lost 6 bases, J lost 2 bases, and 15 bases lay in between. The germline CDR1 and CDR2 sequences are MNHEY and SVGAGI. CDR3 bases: TGTGCCAGCAGCCAGGAGGGCCCCTACACAGATACGCAGTATTTT. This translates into CASSQEGPYTDTQYF.

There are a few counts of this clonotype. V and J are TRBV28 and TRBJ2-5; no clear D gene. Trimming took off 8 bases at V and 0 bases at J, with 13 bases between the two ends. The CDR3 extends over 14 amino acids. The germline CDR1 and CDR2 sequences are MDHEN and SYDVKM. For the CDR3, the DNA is TGTGCCAGCCGCCTTGGGGTCTACCAAGAGACCCAGTACTTC. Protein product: CASRLGVYQETQYF.

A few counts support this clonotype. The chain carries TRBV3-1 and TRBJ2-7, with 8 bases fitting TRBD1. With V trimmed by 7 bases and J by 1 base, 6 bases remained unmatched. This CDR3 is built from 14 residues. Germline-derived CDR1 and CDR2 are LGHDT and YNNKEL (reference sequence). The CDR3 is CASNSGTGSYEQYF. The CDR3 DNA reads TGTGCCAGCAATTCCGGGACAGGTTCCTACGAGCAGTACTTC.

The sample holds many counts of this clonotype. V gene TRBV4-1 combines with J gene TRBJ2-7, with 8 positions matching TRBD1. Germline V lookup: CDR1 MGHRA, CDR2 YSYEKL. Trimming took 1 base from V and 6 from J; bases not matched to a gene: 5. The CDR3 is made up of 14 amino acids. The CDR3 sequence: CASSQVARGREQYF. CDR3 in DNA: TGCGCCAGCAGCCAAGTGGCCAGGGGGCGCGAGCAGTACTTC.

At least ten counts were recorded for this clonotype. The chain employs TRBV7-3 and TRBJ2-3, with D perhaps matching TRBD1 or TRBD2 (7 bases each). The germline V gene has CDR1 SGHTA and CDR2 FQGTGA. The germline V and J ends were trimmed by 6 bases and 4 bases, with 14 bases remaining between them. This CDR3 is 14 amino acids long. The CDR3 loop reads CASRAGGAADTQYF. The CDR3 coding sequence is TGTGCCAGCAGAGCAGGGGGGGCAGCAGATACGCAGTATTTT. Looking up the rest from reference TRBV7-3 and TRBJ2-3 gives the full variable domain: GAGVSQTPSNKVTEKGKYVELRCDPISGHTALYWYRQSLGQGPEFLIYFQGTGAADDSGLPNDRFFAVRPEGSVSTLKIQRTERGDSAVYLCASRAGGAADTQYFGPGTRLTVL.

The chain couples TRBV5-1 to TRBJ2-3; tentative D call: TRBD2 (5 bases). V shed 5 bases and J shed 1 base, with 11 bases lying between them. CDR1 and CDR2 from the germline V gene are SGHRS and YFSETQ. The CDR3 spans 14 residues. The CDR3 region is CASRKALGTDTQYF. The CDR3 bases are TGCGCCAGCAGAAAGGCACTAGGCACAGATACGCAGTATTTT.

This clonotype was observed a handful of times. The CDR3 DNA follows: TGCGCCAGCAGCCACGGGACACTTAGTGAAGCTTTCTTT. Translating it yields CASSHGTLSEAFF. The chain recombines TRBV4-1 with TRBJ1-1, with D possibly matching TRBD1 (6 bases). Germline V gives CDR1 MGHRA, CDR2 YSYEKL. Trimming shortened V by 3 bases and J by 7 bases, and 12 bases separated the two germline ends. This CDR3 has 13 amino acids.

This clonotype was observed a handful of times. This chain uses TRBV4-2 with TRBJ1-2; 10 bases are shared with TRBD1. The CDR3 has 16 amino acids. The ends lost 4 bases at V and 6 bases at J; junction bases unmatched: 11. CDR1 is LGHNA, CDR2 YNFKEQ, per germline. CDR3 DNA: TGTGCCAGCAGCCCCGGACAGGGGGACGTCGTGAATGGCTACACCTTC. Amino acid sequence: CASSPGQGDVVNGYTF.

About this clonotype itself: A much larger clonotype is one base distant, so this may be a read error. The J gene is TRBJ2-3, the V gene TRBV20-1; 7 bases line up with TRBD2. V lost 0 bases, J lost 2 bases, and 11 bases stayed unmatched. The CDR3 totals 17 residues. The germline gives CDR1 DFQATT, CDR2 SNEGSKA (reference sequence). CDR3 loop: CSARETFSSGFTDTQYF. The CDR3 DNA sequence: TGCAGTGCTAGAGAAACTTTCTCTAGCGGTTTCACAGATACGCAGTATTTT.

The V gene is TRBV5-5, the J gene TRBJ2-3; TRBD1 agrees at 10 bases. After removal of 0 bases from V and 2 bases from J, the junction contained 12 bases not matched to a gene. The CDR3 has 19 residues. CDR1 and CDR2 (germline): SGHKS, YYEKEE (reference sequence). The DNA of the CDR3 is TGTGCCAGCAGCTTGGGAACCACCGGGACAGGGGCTTACACAGATACGCAGTATTTT. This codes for CASSLGTTGTGAYTDTQYF.

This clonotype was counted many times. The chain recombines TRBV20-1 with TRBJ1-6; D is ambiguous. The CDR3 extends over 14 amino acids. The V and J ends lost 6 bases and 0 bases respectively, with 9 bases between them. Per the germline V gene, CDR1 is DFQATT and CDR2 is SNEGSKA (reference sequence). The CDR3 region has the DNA TGCAGTGCCACGACATTCTCCTATAATTCACCCCTCCACTTT. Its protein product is CSATTFSYNSPLHF.

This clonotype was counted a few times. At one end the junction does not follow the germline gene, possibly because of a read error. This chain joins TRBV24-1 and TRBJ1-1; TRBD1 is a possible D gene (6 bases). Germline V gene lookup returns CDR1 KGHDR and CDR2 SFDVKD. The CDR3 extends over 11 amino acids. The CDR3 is CATSGGTGAFF. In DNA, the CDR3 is TGTGCCACTAGCGGGGGCACTGGAGCTTTCTTT.